A single sample is the source of the 21 T cell receptor beta chains below, sequenced in a study of shared clonotypes between healthy human individuals. Measured with immunoSEQ multiplex PCR; TCRdb has only the in-frame clones, and not every one. The data hold 2 million to 3 million clones, with 93% observed a single time. Sequences were obtained from naive CD4+ T cells from PBMCs. The sample's subset: CD45RA+ positively selected. These receptors were obtained from a man between 18 and 35 years old in good health. Some clones in this sample may be carry-over from other donors' samples.

The V and J genes are TRBV14 and TRBJ2-7; the D is unclear. Germline V gene sequence: CDR1 SGHDN, CDR2 FVKESK. The CDR3 has 13 residues. V dropped 4 bases and J dropped 4 bases, with 11 bases sitting between them. CDR3 region: CASSPRQPYEQYF. CDR3 sequence (DNA): TGTGCCAGCAGCCCGAGACAACCATACGAGCAGTACTTC.

V gene TRBV5-4 combines with J gene TRBJ1-2, with TRBD1 identical over 8 bases. There are 13 residues in the CDR3. V lost 2 bases, J lost 8 bases, and 5 bases stayed unmatched. CDR1 and CDR2 (germline): SGHNT, YYREEE (reference sequence). CDR3 nucleotides: TGTGCCAGCAGCTTTAGGACAGGGTACGGCTACACCTTC. This translates into CASSFRTGYGYTF.

V is TRBV5-6 and J is TRBJ2-3; D is perhaps TRBD1 or TRBD2 (5 bases each). The V gene lost 1 base and the J gene lost 1 base, with 16 bases spanning the gap. The CDR3 is 17 amino acids. Germline lookup yields CDR1 SGHDT and CDR2 YYEEEE. The CDR3 DNA reads TGTGCCAGCAGCTTGTTAAGGGACGTCGATGGCACAGATACGCAGTATTTT. As protein: CASSLLRDVDGTDTQYF.

This chain uses TRBV4-1 with TRBJ2-3; D not certain. CDR3 length: 16 amino acids. Trimming took 5 bases from V and 4 from J, leaving 19 bases between them. The V gene's germline CDR1 is MGHRA and CDR2 YSYEKL. The CDR3 DNA follows: TGCGCCAGCAGCAGAACACTACCAATTGGGGCAGATACGCAGTATTTT. Amino acids: CASSRTLPIGADTQYF.

This chain's CDR3 is CASSATGGYGYTF. CDR3 bases: TGTGCCAGCAGCGCGACAGGGGGCTATGGCTACACCTTC. V and J are TRBV9 and TRBJ1-2; 9 bases align to TRBD1. The CDR3 is 13 amino acids. J gave up 4 bases and V 3 bases, and 1 base lay outside the gene matches. Germline V gives CDR1 SGDLS, CDR2 YYNGEE.

The chain combines TRBV18 with TRBJ2-1; 13 bases are a match to TRBD2. There are 16 residues in the CDR3. J was trimmed by 5 bases and V by 3 bases; bases with no gene match: 4. Germline CDR1 reads KGHSH; CDR2 reads LQKENI. CDR3 nucleotide sequence: TGTGCCAGCTCACCTAGGACTAGCGGGAGTCACAATGAGCAGTTCTTC. Translating it yields CASSPRTSGSHNEQFF.

The chain employs TRBV7-2 and TRBJ1-1, with D maybe TRBD1 (6 bases). Trimming cost V 5 bases and J 3 bases, with 16 bases left between them. From germline, CDR1 is SGHTA and CDR2 FQGNSA. The length of the CDR3 is 15 residues. CDR3 DNA sequence: TGTGCCAGCAGCCCGGGACACCCGGCGTACACTGAAGCTTTCTTT. Translation gives CASSPGHPAYTEAFF.

The chain joins TRBV19 to TRBJ2-2; TRBD1 aligns across 9 bases. The CDR3 is 14 residues long. Germline lookup yields CDR1 LNHDA and CDR2 SQIVND (reference sequence). V lost 10 bases to trimming and J lost 4 bases; unmatched junction nucleotides: 7. The CDR3 DNA is TGTGCCACAGACAGGGGGTTAGGCACCGGGGAGCTGTTTTTT. Translation: CATDRGLGTGELFF. Filled out from reference TRBV19 and TRBJ2-2, the complete variable domain reads DGGITQSPKYLFRKEGQNVTLSCEQNLNHDAMYWYRQDPGQGLRLIYYSQIVNDFQKGDIAEGYSVSREKKESFPLTVTSAQKNPTAFYLCATDRGLGTGELFFGEGSRLTVL.

The chain combines TRBV14 with TRBJ2-3; 11 bases are shared with TRBD2. V dropped 3 bases and J dropped 3; count of bases not matched to a gene: 2. The germline V gene encodes CDR1 SGHDN and CDR2 FVKESK. The CDR3 extends over 15 amino acids. Here the CDR3 DNA reads TGTGCCAGCAGCCAGACTAGCGGGAAGACAGATACGCAGTATTTT. The encoded protein is CASSQTSGKTDTQYF.

The chain links TRBV28 to TRBJ2-7, with D possibly TRBD2 on 5 matching bases. The V end lost 3 bases, the J end lost 2 bases, and 11 bases lay between the germline ends. Germline lookup yields CDR1 MDHEN and CDR2 SYDVKM. CDR3 size: 14 residues. DNA of the CDR3: TGTGCCAGCAGTTTTACTAGGGCTGCCTACGAGCAGTACTTC. Residues: CASSFTRAAYEQYF.

The chain couples TRBV28 to TRBJ1-2, with 10 bases matching TRBD1. Trimming cost V 6 bases and J 8 bases; bases outside gene matches: 9. The CDR3 length is 14 residues. CDR1 and CDR2 from the germline V gene are MDHEN and SYDVKM. The CDR3 spells CASRGGQGPRGYTF. The CDR3 nucleotides are TGTGCCAGCAGGGGGGGACAGGGGCCCCGAGGCTACACCTTC.

The CDR3 DNA follows: TGTGCCAGCAGCCGGCCCCCGGGAGCCGAGACTTCCTACAATGAGCAGTTCTTC. Its protein product is CASSRPPGAETSYNEQFF. The chain has TRBV5-4 and TRBJ2-1, with D perhaps TRBD2 (6 bases). CDR1 is SGHNT, CDR2 YYREEE, per germline (reference sequence). The CDR3 has 18 residues. The V and J ends lost 4 bases and 1 base respectively, with 21 bases between them.

The V call is TRBV5-4, the J call TRBJ2-1; no definite D call. From germline, CDR1 is SGHNT and CDR2 YYREEE (reference sequence). This CDR3 comprises 15 residues. The V end lost 4 bases, the J end lost 8 bases, and 19 bases lay between the germline ends. In nucleotides, the CDR3 is TGTGCCAGCAGCCAAAATAGGGCCGGGTTCCATGAGCAGTTCTTC. Translated: CASSQNRAGFHEQFF.

This chain connects TRBV18 to TRBJ2-1; TRBD2 agrees at 10 bases. Germline V gene sequence: CDR1 KGHSH, CDR2 LQKENI. This CDR3 comprises 17 residues. J was trimmed by 3 bases and V by 0 bases; bases with no gene match: 5. The DNA of the CDR3 is TGTGCCAGCTCACCACCCCGGCTAGCGGGAGACTACAATGAGCAGTTCTTC. Its translation: CASSPPRLAGDYNEQFF.

The chain joins TRBV5-1 to TRBJ2-1, with D tentatively TRBD1 (6 bases). V was pared by 4 bases and J by 0 bases, with 11 bases between. The CDR3 spans 15 residues. Germline V lookup: CDR1 SGHRS, CDR2 YFSETQ. CDR3 amino acids: CASSERQDSYNEQFF. The CDR3 region has the DNA TGCGCCAGCAGCGAGCGACAGGACTCCTACAATGAGCAGTTCTTC.

The chain uses TRBV7-9 and TRBJ2-7, with 12 bases lining up with TRBD2. J was trimmed by 2 bases and V by 8 bases; bases with no gene match: 4. Germline-derived CDR1 and CDR2 are SEHNR and FQNEAQ (reference sequence). The CDR3 is 14 amino acids. The CDR3 DNA sequence: TGTGCCAGCGGACGACTAGCGGGAGCCTACGAGCAGTACTTC. This translates into CASGRLAGAYEQYF.

The rearrangement joins TRBV7-2 to TRBJ2-1, with D possibly being TRBD2 (5 bases). Germline CDR1 and CDR2: SGHTA and FQGNSA. The CDR3 runs to 17 residues. The V end was cut by 5 bases, the J end by 1 base, with 18 bases between. The CDR3 bases are TGTGCCAGCAGCCCGAGGGTTGGCAACCCTTCCTACAATGAGCAGTTCTTC. Translated, it gives CASSPRVGNPSYNEQFF.

The chain couples TRBV6-5 to TRBJ2-3; 8 nucleotides agree with TRBD2. The germline gives CDR1 MNHEY, CDR2 SVGAGI. Trimming took 7 bases from V and 5 from J; bases not matched to a gene: 8. The length of the CDR3 is 14 residues. The CDR3 reads CASKPAGAGDTQYF. CDR3 coding DNA: TGTGCCAGCAAACCAGCGGGAGCGGGAGATACGCAGTATTTT.

Worth noting for this clone: Other DNA variants within this sample encode the same CDR3. The chain couples TRBV7-2 to TRBJ2-7; D is uncertain. The CDR3 runs to 12 residues. Germline V gives CDR1 SGHTA, CDR2 FQGNSA. Trimming removed 5 bases from V and 3 bases from J, with 8 bases in between. Written as DNA, the CDR3 is TGTGCCAGCAGCCGAATCGACTACGAGCAGTACTTC. Its translation is CASSRIDYEQYF.

This clone was picked up one time. The rearrangement uses TRBV6-1 and TRBJ1-6; 7 nucleotides agree with TRBD1. The CDR3 covers 13 residues. Germline assignment: CDR1 MNHNS and CDR2 SASEGT. V gave up 8 bases and J gave up 10 bases; unmatched junction bases: 8. As DNA, the CDR3 is TGTGCCAGCTGCCAGGGGGGTCGGTCACCCCTCCACTTT. This encodes CASCQGGRSPLHF.

V is TRBV5-1 and J is TRBJ2-1, with TRBD2 matching 9 bases. This CDR3 spans 16 amino acids. Germline loops: CDR1 SGHRS, CDR2 YFSETQ. Germline trimming cut 4 bases from V and 7 bases from J; bases unmatched to any gene: 12. In nucleotides, the CDR3 is TGCGCCAGCAGCCGGGGACTAGCCGATATATTGAATGAGCAGTTCTTC. Translated, it gives CASSRGLADILNEQFF. The full variable domain, rest sourced from reference TRBV5-1 and TRBJ2-1, is KAGVTQTPRYLIKTRGQQVTLSCSPISGHRSVSWYQQTPGQGLQFLFEYFSETQRNKGNFPGRFSGRQFSNSRSEMNVSTLELGDSALYLCASSRGLADILNEQFFGPGTRLTVL.